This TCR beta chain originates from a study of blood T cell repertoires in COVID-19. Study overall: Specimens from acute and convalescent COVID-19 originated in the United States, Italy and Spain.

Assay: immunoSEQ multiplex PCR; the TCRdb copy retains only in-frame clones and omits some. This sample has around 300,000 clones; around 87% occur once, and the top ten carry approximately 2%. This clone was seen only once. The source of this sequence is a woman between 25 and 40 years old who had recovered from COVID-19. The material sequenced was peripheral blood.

The CDR3: CASSPTGTDTQYF. The CDR3 nucleotides are TGTGCCAGCAGTCCAACAGGAACAGATACGCAGTATTTT. This chain links TRBV5-6 with TRBJ2-3; D is perhaps TRBD1 (5 bases). CDR1 and CDR2 (germline): SGHDT, YYEEEE. The CDR3 is 13 residues long. The V gene lost 5 bases and the J gene lost 3 bases, with 10 bases spanning the gap.